These T cell receptor beta chains were read from a single sample in a study of siplizumab effects on memory and regulatory T cells. Profiling relied on immunoSEQ multiplex PCR, and the TCRdb table lists in-frame clones only, not all of them. Of tens of thousands of clones in the sample, around 90% were seen once. Source material: naive CD4+ T cells sorted from blood. All receptors derive from a human donor in good health. CDR3s include the opening cysteine and the closing phenylalanine or tryptophan. The D gene is left open where the match is weak. Rows may omit the clone size; those that give it use once, few, many or a size class.

clone_size j_call d_call v_call cdr3_aa cdr3_nt
once TRBJ2-1 TRBD2 TRBV9 CASSVRLAGVGEQFF TGTGCCAGCAGCGTGCGGCTAGCGGGAGTCGGTGAGCAGTTCTTC
once TRBJ2-4 . TRBV14 CASSQDRRIQYF TGTGCCAGCAGCCAAGATCGGCGGATTCAGTACTTC
. TRBJ2-2 . TRBV7-3 CASSSVGETGELFF TGTGCCAGCAGCTCGGTGGGTGAAACCGGGGAGCTGTTTTTT
. TRBJ2-5 TRBD1 TRBV5-1 CASSSGIQGPIQETQYF TGCGCCAGCAGCTCAGGAATACAGGGGCCTATCCAAGAGACCCAGTACTTC
. TRBJ1-4 . TRBV9 CASSVALGAGANEKLFF TGTGCCAGCAGCGTAGCTCTTGGGGCCGGGGCTAATGAAAAACTGTTTTTT
. TRBJ2-3 TRBD2 TRBV10-1 CASSEGVLAGGTDTQYF TGCGCCAGCAGTGAGGGGGTTCTAGCGGGCGGCACAGATACGCAGTATTTT
. TRBJ2-1 TRBD2 TRBV5-6 CASSLRGVAGAFEQFF TGTGCCAGCAGCCTACGAGGTGTAGCGGGAGCATTTGAGCAGTTCTTC
. TRBJ2-1 TRBD2 TRBV5-1 CASSGSLAGKSYNEQFF TGCGCCAGCAGCGGCTCACTAGCGGGCAAATCCTACAATGAGCAGTTCTTC
. TRBJ1-5 TRBD1 TRBV6-6 CASYTGQGGQPQHF TGTGCCAGCTATACCGGGCAGGGGGGTCAGCCCCAGCATTTT
. TRBJ2-5 . TRBV9 CASSAPWGPETQYF TGTGCCAGCAGCGCACCCTGGGGTCCTGAGACCCAGTACTTC
. TRBJ1-1 . TRBV18 CASSPPWAWDEAFF TGTGCCAGCTCACCACCGTGGGCTTGGGATGAAGCTTTCTTT
. TRBJ1-1 . TRBV10-3 CAISESRGRGTEAFF TGTGCCATCAGTGAGTCACGGGGGAGGGGAACTGAAGCTTTCTTT
. TRBJ2-2 TRBD2 TRBV5-1 CASSSGTNTGELFF TGCGCCAGCAGCAGCGGGACTAACACCGGGGAGCTGTTTTTT
. TRBJ1-6 . TRBV25-1 CASSDQALGSYNSPLHF TGTGCCAGCAGTGATCAGGCCTTAGGGTCCTATAATTCACCCCTCCACTTT
few TRBJ1-2 TRBD1 TRBV6-5 CASSYSITGGYGYTF TGTGCCAGCAGTTACTCGATTACAGGGGGCTATGGCTACACCTTC
. TRBJ2-7 . TRBV6-5 CASSHDNSYEQYF TGTGCCAGCAGTCACGACAACTCCTACGAGCAGTACTTC
. TRBJ1-1 TRBD1 TRBV2 CASSETGQGYGAFF TGTGCCAGCAGTGAAACGGGACAGGGGTACGGAGCTTTCTTT
. TRBJ2-2 TRBD1 TRBV5-4 CASNRGADTGELFF TGTGCCAGCAACAGGGGGGCAGACACCGGGGAGCTGTTTTTT
. TRBJ1-2 . TRBV30 CAWGAANAYGYTF TGTGCCTGGGGGGCAGCCAATGCCTATGGCTACACCTTC
once TRBJ2-5 . TRBV29-1 CSAPRGQETQYF TGCAGCGCGCCCCGGGGCCAAGAGACCCAGTACTTC
. TRBJ2-1 . TRBV4-1 CASSQASGRGSSYNEQFF TGCGCCAGCAGCCAAGCCTCGGGCCGGGGGAGTTCCTACAATGAGCAGTTCTTC
. TRBJ1-1 TRBD1 TRBV5-1 CASSLVTGGLAEAFF TGCGCCAGCAGCTTGGTCACAGGGGGCCTCGCTGAAGCTTTCTTT
. TRBJ2-3 TRBD1 TRBV25-1 CASSTGGWTDTQYF TGTGCCAGCAGTACAGGGGGATGGACAGATACGCAGTATTTT
. TRBJ2-1 TRBD1 TRBV19 CASSPGQGPYNEQFF TGTGCCAGTAGTCCAGGACAGGGACCCTACAATGAGCAGTTCTTC
few TRBJ1-1 TRBD1 TRBV2 CASSADREYTEAFF TGTGCCAGCAGTGCGGACAGGGAGTACACTGAAGCTTTCTTT
. TRBJ1-2 . TRBV5-4 CASSLDRNYGYTF TGTGCCAGCAGCTTGGACAGGAACTATGGCTACACCTTC
. TRBJ1-2 . TRBV7-9 CASSLVGDSMGYGYTF TGTGCCAGCAGCTTAGTGGGGGACTCGATGGGCTATGGCTACACCTTC
. TRBJ1-2 . TRBV5-1 CASSLGGRSGYTF TGCGCCAGCAGCTTGGGGGGAAGGAGTGGCTACACCTTC
once TRBJ2-6 . TRBV4-1 CASSQETSSGANVLTF TGCGCCAGCAGCCAAGAGACTAGCTCTGGGGCCAACGTCCTGACTTTC
. TRBJ2-5 TRBD1 TRBV30 CAWSGTGGETQYF TGTGCCTGGAGCGGGACAGGGGGAGAGACCCAGTACTTC
. TRBJ2-4 . TRBV30 CAWSSPPVDLGIQYF TGTGCCTGGAGTTCCCCCCCCGTTGATCTGGGCATTCAGTACTTC
once TRBJ2-6 . TRBV19 CATSPGSGANVLTF TGTGCCACCTCCCCGGGCTCCGGGGCCAACGTCCTGACTTTC
. TRBJ2-5 . TRBV12-5 CASGLVGMVRGLQETQYF TGTGCTAGTGGTTTGGTAGGAATGGTCAGGGGCCTTCAAGAGACCCAGTACTTC
. TRBJ2-5 TRBD1 TRBV6-4 CASSPTGQETQYF TGTGCCAGCAGTCCGACAGGGCAAGAGACCCAGTACTTC
. TRBJ1-5 . TRBV28 CASSLPGDQPQHF TGTGCCAGCAGTTTACCCGGGGATCAGCCCCAGCATTTT
. TRBJ2-3 . TRBV7-9 CASSFTQTDTQYF TGTGCCAGCAGCTTCACCCAAACAGATACGCAGTATTTT
. TRBJ2-1 . TRBV7-7 CASSLDGDEQFF TGTGCTAGCAGCTTGGACGGGGATGAGCAGTTCTTC
. TRBJ1-1 TRBD1 TRBV18 CASSSATGGPMNTEAFF TGTGCCAGCTCATCCGCGACAGGGGGCCCTATGAACACTGAAGCTTTCTTT
. TRBJ2-1 TRBD1 TRBV11-1 CASSLVGQKTNEQFF TGTGCCAGCAGCTTAGTGGGACAGAAGACCAATGAGCAGTTCTTC
. TRBJ2-3 . TRBV6-1 CASSDRGLGTDTQYF TGTGCCAGCAGTGACAGGGGCCTCGGCACAGATACGCAGTATTTT
. TRBJ2-3 TRBD1 TRBV19 CASIQTGDHNTQYF TGTGCCAGTATCCAGACAGGGGACCATAATACGCAGTATTTT
. TRBJ2-5 TRBD2 TRBV25-1 CASSEGGGTKTQYF TGTGCCAGCAGTGAAGGTGGCGGGACTAAGACCCAGTACTTC
. TRBJ1-2 TRBD1 TRBV9 CASRNPGQKRHGYTF TGTGCCAGCAGAAACCCGGGACAGAAGAGACATGGCTACACCTTC
. TRBJ2-7 TRBD1 TRBV27 CASSDWDREGEQYF TGTGCCAGCTCTGATTGGGACAGGGAGGGCGAGCAGTACTTC
. TRBJ1-6 TRBD1 TRBV5-4 CASSIDRGGSPLHF TGTGCCAGCAGCATAGACAGGGGTGGTTCACCCCTCCACTTT
. TRBJ2-7 . TRBV7-9 CASSLAGAMLYEQYF TGTGCCAGCAGCTTAGCCGGGGCTATGTTGTACGAGCAGTACTTC
. TRBJ2-5 TRBD2 TRBV12-5 CASVIGGAGWETQYF TGTGCTAGTGTAATCGGGGGGGCAGGCTGGGAGACCCAGTACTTC